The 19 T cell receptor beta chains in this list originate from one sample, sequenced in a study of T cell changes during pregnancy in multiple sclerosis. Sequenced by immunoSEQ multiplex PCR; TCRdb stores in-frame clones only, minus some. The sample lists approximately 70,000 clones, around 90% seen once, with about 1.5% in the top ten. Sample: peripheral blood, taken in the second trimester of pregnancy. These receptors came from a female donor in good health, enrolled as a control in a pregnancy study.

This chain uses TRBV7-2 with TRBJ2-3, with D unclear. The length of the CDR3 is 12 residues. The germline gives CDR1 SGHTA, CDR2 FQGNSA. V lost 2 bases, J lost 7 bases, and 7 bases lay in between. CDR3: CASSLLVYTQYF. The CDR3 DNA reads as TGTGCCAGCAGCTTATTAGTCTATACGCAGTATTTT.

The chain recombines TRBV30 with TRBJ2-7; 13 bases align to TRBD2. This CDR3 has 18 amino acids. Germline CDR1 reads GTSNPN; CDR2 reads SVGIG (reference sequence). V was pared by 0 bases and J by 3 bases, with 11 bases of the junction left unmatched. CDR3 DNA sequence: TGTGCCTGGAGTGTAGGGTATAGACTAGCGGGAGGACGCTACGAGCAGTACTTC. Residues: CAWSVGYRLAGGRYEQYF.

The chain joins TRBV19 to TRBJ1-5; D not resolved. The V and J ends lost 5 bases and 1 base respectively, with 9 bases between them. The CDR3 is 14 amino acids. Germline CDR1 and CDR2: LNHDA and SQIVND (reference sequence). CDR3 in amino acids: CASSRGASNQPQHF. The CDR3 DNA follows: TGTGCCAGTAGTCGCGGAGCCAGCAATCAGCCCCAGCATTTT.

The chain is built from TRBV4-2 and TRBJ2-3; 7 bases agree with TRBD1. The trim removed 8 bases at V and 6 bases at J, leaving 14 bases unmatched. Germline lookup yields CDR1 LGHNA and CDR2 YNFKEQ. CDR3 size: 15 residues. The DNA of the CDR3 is TGTGCCAGCTCAGGGGGTTTCGTCAATGGGGATACGCAGTATTTT. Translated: CASSGGFVNGDTQYF.

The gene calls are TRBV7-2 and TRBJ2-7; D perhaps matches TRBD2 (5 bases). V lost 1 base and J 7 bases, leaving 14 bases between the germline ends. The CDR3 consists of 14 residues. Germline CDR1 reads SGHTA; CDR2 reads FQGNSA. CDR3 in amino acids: CASSLEVSVREQYF. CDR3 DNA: TGTGCCAGCAGCTTAGAGGTTAGCGTGAGGGAGCAGTACTTC.

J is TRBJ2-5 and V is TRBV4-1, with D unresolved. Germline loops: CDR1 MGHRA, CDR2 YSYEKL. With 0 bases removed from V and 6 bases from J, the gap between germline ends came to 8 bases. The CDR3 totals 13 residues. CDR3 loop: CASSQDSRKTQYF. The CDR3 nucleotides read TGCGCCAGCAGCCAAGATTCCAGAAAGACCCAGTACTTC.

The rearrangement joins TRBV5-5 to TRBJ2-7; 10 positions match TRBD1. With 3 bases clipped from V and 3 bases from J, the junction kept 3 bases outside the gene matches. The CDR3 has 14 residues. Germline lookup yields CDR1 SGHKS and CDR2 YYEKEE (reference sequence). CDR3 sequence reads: CASSWGQGFYEQYF. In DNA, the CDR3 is TGTGCCAGCAGCTGGGGACAGGGGTTCTACGAGCAGTACTTC.

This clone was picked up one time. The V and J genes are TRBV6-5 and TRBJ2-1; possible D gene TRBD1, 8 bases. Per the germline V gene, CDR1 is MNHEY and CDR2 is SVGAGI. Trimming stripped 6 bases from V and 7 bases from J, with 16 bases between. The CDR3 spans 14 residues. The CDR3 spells CASSEQGGLNEQFF. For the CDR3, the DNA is TGTGCCAGCAGCGAACAGGGGGGGTTGAATGAGCAGTTCTTC.

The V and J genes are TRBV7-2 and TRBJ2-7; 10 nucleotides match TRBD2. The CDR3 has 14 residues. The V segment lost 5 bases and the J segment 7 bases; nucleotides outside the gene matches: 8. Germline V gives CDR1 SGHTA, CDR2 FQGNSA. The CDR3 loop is CASSLNGLAEEQYF. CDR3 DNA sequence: TGTGCCAGCAGCCTCAACGGACTAGCGGAAGAGCAGTACTTC.

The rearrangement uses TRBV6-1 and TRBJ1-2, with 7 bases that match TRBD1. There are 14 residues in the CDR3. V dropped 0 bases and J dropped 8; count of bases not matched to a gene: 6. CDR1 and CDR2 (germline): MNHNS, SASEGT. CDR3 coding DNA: TGTGCCAGCAGTGAAGCCGAGGGGGCGGGGGGCTACACCTTC. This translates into CASSEAEGAGGYTF.

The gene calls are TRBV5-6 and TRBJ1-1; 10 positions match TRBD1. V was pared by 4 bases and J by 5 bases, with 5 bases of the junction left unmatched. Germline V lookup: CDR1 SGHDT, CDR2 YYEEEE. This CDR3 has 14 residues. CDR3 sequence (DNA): TGTGCCAGCAGCCTCTGGGACAGGGGAACTGAAGCTTTCTTT. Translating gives CASSLWDRGTEAFF.

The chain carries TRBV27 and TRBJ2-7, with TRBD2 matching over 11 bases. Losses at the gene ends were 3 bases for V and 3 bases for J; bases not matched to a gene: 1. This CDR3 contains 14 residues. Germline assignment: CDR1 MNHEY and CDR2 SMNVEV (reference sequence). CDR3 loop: CASSLGLAVYEQYF. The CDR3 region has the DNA TGTGCCAGCAGTTTGGGACTAGCGGTCTACGAGCAGTACTTC.

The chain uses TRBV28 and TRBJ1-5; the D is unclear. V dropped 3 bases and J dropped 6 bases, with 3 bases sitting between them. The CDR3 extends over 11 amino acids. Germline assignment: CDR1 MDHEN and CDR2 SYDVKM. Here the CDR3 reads CASSFRQPQHF. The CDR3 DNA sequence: TGTGCCAGCAGTTTTCGTCAGCCCCAGCATTTT.

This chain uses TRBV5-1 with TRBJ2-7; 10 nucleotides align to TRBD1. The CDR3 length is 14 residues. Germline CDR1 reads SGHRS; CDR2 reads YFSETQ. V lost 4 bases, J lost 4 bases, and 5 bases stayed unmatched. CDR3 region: CASSEDRGWYEQYF. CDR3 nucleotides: TGCGCCAGCAGCGAGGACAGGGGGTGGTACGAGCAGTACTTC.

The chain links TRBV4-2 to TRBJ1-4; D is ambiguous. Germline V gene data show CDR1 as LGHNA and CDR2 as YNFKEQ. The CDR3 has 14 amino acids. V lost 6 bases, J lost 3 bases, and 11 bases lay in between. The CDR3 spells CASSPVYSNEKLFF. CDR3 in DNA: TGTGCCAGCAGTCCGGTGTACTCTAATGAAAAACTGTTTTTT.

The chain's CDR3 is CASSVGVNTEAFF. The CDR3 DNA reads as TGTGCCAGCAGTGTCGGGGTGAACACTGAAGCTTTCTTT. The chain employs TRBV6-4 and TRBJ1-1; D remains ambiguous. Trimming shortened V by 4 bases and J by 0 bases, and 6 bases separated the two germline ends. The V gene's germline CDR1 is MRHNA and CDR2 SNTAGT. CDR3 length: 13 amino acids.

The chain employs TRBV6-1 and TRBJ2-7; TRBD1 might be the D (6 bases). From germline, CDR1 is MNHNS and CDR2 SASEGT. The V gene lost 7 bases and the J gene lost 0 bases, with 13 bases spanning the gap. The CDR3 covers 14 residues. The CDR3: CASKKGQSSYEQYF. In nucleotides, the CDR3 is TGTGCCAGCAAAAAGGGACAAAGCTCCTACGAGCAGTACTTC.

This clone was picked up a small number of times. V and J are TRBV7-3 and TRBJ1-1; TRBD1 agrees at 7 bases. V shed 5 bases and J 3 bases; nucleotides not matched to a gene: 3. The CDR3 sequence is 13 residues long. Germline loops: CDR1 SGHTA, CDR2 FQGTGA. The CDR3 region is CASSPTGDTEAFF. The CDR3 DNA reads TGTGCCAGCAGCCCCACAGGGGACACTGAAGCTTTCTTT.

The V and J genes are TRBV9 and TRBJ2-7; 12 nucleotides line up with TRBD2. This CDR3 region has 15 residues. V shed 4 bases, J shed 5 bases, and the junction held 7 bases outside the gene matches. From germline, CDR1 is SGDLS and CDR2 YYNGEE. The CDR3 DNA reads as TGTGCCAGCAGCCCGCGACTAGCGGGAGACAACGAGCAGTACTTC. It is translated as CASSPRLAGDNEQYF.